This TCR beta chain was recovered during a study of cytomegalovirus exposure and HLA in healthy donors. Broader study findings: Available immune exposure information was restricted to CMV serostatus only.

Germline V gives CDR1 LNHDA, CDR2 SQIVND (reference sequence). The CDR3 sequence is 14 residues long. The junction had 3 bases not matched to a gene; V was cut back by 6 bases and J by 3 bases. Concerning this clone: Its antigen is not known.

PCR primers comprised 60 Vbeta and 13 Jbeta primers. The assay was immunoSEQ multiplex PCR, and TCRdb's table has in-frame clones only and misses some. The sample has over 150,000 clones, around 68% seen once. What was sequenced was PBMCs. This rearrangement joins TRBV19 to TRBJ1-3; 9 bases align to TRBD1. The receptor's source is a young man in good health and CMV-seronegative. CDR3 loop: CASSRQGVGNTIYF. Here the CDR3 DNA reads TGTGCCAGTAGCCGACAGGGGGTTGGAAACACCATATATTTT.